The 29 T cell receptor beta chains below were found in one sample sequenced in a study of cytomegalovirus exposure and HLA in healthy donors. The study ran its PCR with 60 Vbeta and 13 Jbeta primers. This table comes from immunoSEQ multiplex PCR, and its TCRdb copy is limited to in-frame clones, with some not included. The sample has 150,000 to 200,000 clones; roughly four fifths are singletons. Sample: PBMCs. These receptors came from a man aged 50 or older in good health and CMV-seronegative.

The chain links TRBV5-4 to TRBJ1-2; 7 bases agree with TRBD1. The junction had 1 base not matched to a gene; V was cut back by 4 bases and J by 4 bases. CDR1 is SGHNT and CDR2 is YYREEE in the germline V gene (reference sequence). The length of the CDR3 is 12 residues. CDR3: CASSRDSYGYTF. The CDR3 DNA is TGTGCCAGCAGCAGGGACAGCTATGGCTACACCTTC.

V and J are TRBV4-1 and TRBJ1-4, with 10 bases fitting TRBD1. CDR1 MGHRA and CDR2 YSYEKL come from the germline V gene. CDR3 length: 15 residues. Unmatched junction bases numbered 5, after V lost 5 bases and J lost 5 bases. CDR3 in DNA: TGCGCCAGCAGCAGCGGACAGGGGGGCAATGAAAAACTGTTTTTT. It is translated as CASSSGQGGNEKLFF.

The rearrangement joins TRBV6-5 to TRBJ1-2; 10 bases align to TRBD1. The ends lost 8 bases at V and 6 bases at J; junction bases unmatched: 6. Per germline, CDR1 MNHEY and CDR2 SVGAGI. This CDR3 is 13 amino acids long. This CDR3 reads CASSGTGANGYTF. The DNA for the CDR3 is TGTGCCAGCTCCGGGACAGGGGCGAATGGCTACACCTTC.

The chain carries TRBV5-6 and TRBJ2-2; TRBD1 matches 11 bases. The length of the CDR3 is 17 residues. With 4 bases clipped from V and 5 bases from J, the junction kept 10 bases outside the gene matches. Germline V CDR1 and CDR2: SGHDT, YYEEEE. The CDR3 nucleotides are TGTGCCAGCAGCCCTGACGGGACAGGGGGTGTAACCGGGGAGCTGTTTTTT. Its protein is CASSPDGTGGVTGELFF. Supplemented by reference TRBV5-6 and TRBJ2-2, the full variable domain reads DAGVTQSPTHLIKTRGQQVTLRCSPKSGHDTVSWYQQALGQGPQFIFQYYEEEERQRGNFPDRFSGHQFPNYSSELNVNALLLGDSALYLCASSPDGTGGVTGELFFGEGSRLTVL.

This chain connects TRBV7-9 to TRBJ2-7; perhaps TRBD2 as D (5 bases). Germline assignment: CDR1 SEHNR and CDR2 FQNEAQ (reference sequence). Trimming removed 1 base at V and 1 base at J, with 8 bases between. This CDR3 is 14 amino acids long. CDR3 loop: CASSLGRNSYEQYF. CDR3 nucleotides: TGTGCCAGCAGCTTAGGGAGGAATTCCTACGAGCAGTACTTC.

The chain recombines TRBV7-2 with TRBJ1-4; 7 bases map to TRBD1. V lost 6 bases, J lost 7 bases, and 8 bases stayed unmatched. The CDR3 consists of 14 residues. Germline assignment: CDR1 SGHTA and CDR2 FQGNSA. The CDR3 protein is CASSLQGLSEKLFF. The CDR3 region has the DNA TGTGCCAGCAGTTTACAGGGGCTTAGTGAAAAACTGTTTTTT.

V usage is TRBV7-2 and J usage is TRBJ1-2, with a possible D match to TRBD1 (6 bases). The ends were cut back, 6 bases at V and 4 bases at J, with 15 bases in the middle. The germline V gene encodes CDR1 SGHTA and CDR2 FQGNSA. The CDR3 spans 14 residues. For the CDR3, the DNA is TGTGCCAGCAGGGCCGGGGGGCGCTTCTATGGCTACACCTTC. Residues: CASRAGGRFYGYTF.

V usage is TRBV7-8 and J usage is TRBJ2-1, with TRBD2 identical over 9 bases. The J segment lost 0 bases and the V segment lost 0 bases, leaving 3 bases of the junction unmatched. The CDR3 is 17 residues long. CDR1 is SGHVS and CDR2 is FQNEAQ in the germline V gene. CDR3 DNA sequence: TGTGCCAGCAGCTTAGCGCCTAGCGGGGTCTCCTACAATGAGCAGTTCTTC. This translates into CASSLAPSGVSYNEQFF.

This clone was picked up a small number of times. V is TRBV4-1 and J is TRBJ2-7, with TRBD1 identical over 8 bases. V shed 3 bases, J shed 2 bases, and the junction held 6 bases outside the gene matches. There are 15 residues in the CDR3. Germline assignment: CDR1 MGHRA and CDR2 YSYEKL. The CDR3 is CASSQPGQATYEQYF. In DNA, the CDR3 is TGCGCCAGCAGCCAGCCGGGACAGGCGACCTACGAGCAGTACTTC.

The chain couples TRBV5-1 to TRBJ1-2; 8 bases map to TRBD1. CDR3 length: 14 residues. J was trimmed by 6 bases and V by 4 bases; bases with no gene match: 8. Germline assignment: CDR1 SGHRS and CDR2 YFSETQ. As DNA, the CDR3 is TGCGCCAGCAGCGCCGACAGGGGTCCCCATGGCTACACCTTC. Translation gives CASSADRGPHGYTF.

The chain employs TRBV7-8 and TRBJ2-5, with 7 bases identical to TRBD2. The end of the DNA aligns better with TRBJ2-7, so the J call may be wrong. Germline-derived CDR1 and CDR2 are SGHVS and FQNEAQ. This CDR3 is built from 19 residues. CDR3 bases: TGTGCCAGCAGCTCCTCCCGCGGGAGCCAAAGCAGTAGCTCCTACGAGCAGTACTTC. It specifies CASSSSRGSQSSSSYEQYF.

This clone was recorded only once. V is TRBV2 and J is TRBJ1-5; 7 nucleotides line up with TRBD1. The CDR3 is 14 residues long. V dropped 5 bases and J dropped 1; count of bases not matched to a gene: 2. CDR1 is SNHLY, CDR2 FYNNEI, per germline. This chain's CDR3 is CASSLQGSNQPQHF. CDR3 sequence (DNA): TGTGCCAGCAGTTTACAGGGGAGCAATCAGCCCCAGCATTTT.

The chain recombines TRBV19 with TRBJ2-3, with D tentatively TRBD2 (6 bases). The CDR3 is 15 residues long. The germline CDR1 and CDR2 sequences are LNHDA and SQIVND (reference sequence). Trimming cost V 4 bases and J 8 bases, with 19 bases left between them. In DNA form, the CDR3 reads TGTGCCAGTAGTACACAACTAGCTTGGGGTGTTACGCAGTATTTT. Amino acids: CASSTQLAWGVTQYF.

The gene calls are TRBV7-2 and TRBJ2-2; 8 bases fit TRBD2. Germline loops: CDR1 SGHTA, CDR2 FQGNSA. Trimming removed 1 base from V and 5 bases from J; junction bases left unmatched: 6. This CDR3 spans 16 amino acids. CDR3 sequence (DNA): TGTGCCAGCAGCTTAGTACTAGCGGCTAGGACCGGGGAGCTGTTTTTT. Protein product: CASSLVLAARTGELFF.

The chain carries TRBV28 and TRBJ1-5; the D gene is possibly TRBD1 (6 bases). Germline CDR1 and CDR2: MDHEN and SYDVKM. This CDR3 has 15 amino acids. Trimming stripped 3 bases from V and 2 bases from J, with 11 bases between. CDR3 loop: CASSFGQRGNQPQHF. CDR3 sequence (DNA): TGTGCCAGCAGTTTTGGACAGAGAGGCAATCAGCCCCAGCATTTT.

V is TRBV11-2 and J is TRBJ2-7; TRBD2 matches 10 bases. The V and J ends lost 1 base and 1 base, in that order; junction bases with no gene match: 10. This CDR3 is 18 amino acids long. CDR1 is SGHAT, CDR2 FQNNGV, per germline. CDR3 coding DNA: TGTGCCAGCAGCTTAGTAACTAGCGGGACCTACTCATCCTACGAGCAGTACTTC. Its translation is CASSLVTSGTYSSYEQYF.

The V gene is TRBV5-8, the J gene TRBJ1-4; D possibly corresponds to TRBD1 (5 bases). Trimming cost V 0 bases and J 8 bases, with 14 bases left between them. In germline, CDR1 is SGHTS, CDR2 YDEGEE. The CDR3 length is 15 residues. DNA for the CDR3: TGTGCCAGCAGCTTGGCAGGGCAGGGTCGGGAAAAACTGTTTTTT. As protein: CASSLAGQGREKLFF.

The gene calls are TRBV25-1 and TRBJ2-1; 11 bases are shared with TRBD2. Unmatched junction bases numbered 14, after V lost 6 bases and J lost 7 bases. This CDR3 comprises 17 residues. Germline CDR1 and CDR2: MGHDK and SYGVNS. CDR3 sequence reads: CASSITGSGRAANEQFF. As DNA, the CDR3 is TGTGCCAGCAGCATCACTGGTAGCGGGAGGGCCGCTAATGAGCAGTTCTTC.

This clone was seen a single time. The chain carries TRBV4-2 and TRBJ2-1, with unresolved D. CDR3 size: 17 residues. V gave up 0 bases and J gave up 0 bases, with 12 bases separating them. CDR1 LGHNA and CDR2 YNFKEQ come from the germline V gene. The CDR3 reads CASSQETRPLSYNEQFF. CDR3 nucleotide sequence: TGTGCCAGCAGCCAAGAGACCAGGCCGCTCTCCTACAATGAGCAGTTCTTC.

The rearrangement uses TRBV5-6 and TRBJ1-2; 7 bases align to TRBD1. The germline CDR1 and CDR2 sequences are SGHDT and YYEEEE. This CDR3 is built from 13 residues. Losses at the gene ends were 4 bases for V and 8 bases for J; bases not matched to a gene: 8. The CDR3, as DNA: TGTGCCAGCAGCATAAGGGGGCGCAGCGGCTACACCTTC. This sequence encodes CASSIRGRSGYTF.

The chain couples TRBV28 to TRBJ2-5, with 8 bases lining up with TRBD2. The end of the DNA is better explained by TRBJ2-7, so the J call may be wrong. The CDR3 length is 15 residues. Germline CDR1 is MDHEN and CDR2 is SYDVKM. The CDR3 loop reads CASSSTGTRALEQYF. The CDR3 coding sequence is TGTGCCAGCAGTTCGACCGGGACTAGAGCTCTCGAGCAGTACTTC.

The chain couples TRBV4-3 to TRBJ1-3; the D is unclear. Germline CDR1 is LGHNA and CDR2 is YSLEER. Trimming cost V 4 bases and J 1 base, with 11 bases left between them. This CDR3 spans 15 amino acids. CDR3 sequence reads: CASSPYSRSGNTIYF. CDR3 sequence (DNA): TGCGCCAGCAGCCCCTACAGCAGGTCTGGAAACACCATATATTTT.

The CDR3 sequence is CASSVDSGRTQQYF. CDR3 bases: TGTGCCAGCAGCGTCGACAGCGGGAGGACTCAGCAGTACTTC. The chain recombines TRBV9 with TRBJ2-7, with 9 bases identical to TRBD2. V trimming: 2 bases; J trimming: 8 bases; junction bases outside the gene matches: 8. This CDR3 comprises 14 residues. Looked up from germline, CDR1 is SGDLS and CDR2 is YYNGEE. Supplemented by reference TRBV9 and TRBJ2-7, the full variable domain reads DSGVTQTPKHLITATGQRVTLRCSPRSGDLSVYWYQQSLDQGLQFLIQYYNGEERAKGNILERFSAQQFPDLHSELNLSSLELGDSALYFCASSVDSGRTQQYFGPGTRLTVT.

The chain links TRBV7-9 to TRBJ1-1; 8 bases fit TRBD1. This CDR3 has 16 residues. The ends lost 5 bases at V and 3 bases at J; junction bases unmatched: 11. Germline V CDR1 and CDR2: SEHNR, FQNEAQ (reference sequence). CDR3 DNA: TGTGCCAGCAGCCGATGGACAGGGACTGGGGACACTGAAGCTTTCTTT. Encoded protein: CASSRWTGTGDTEAFF.

The CDR3: CASGLGQGNSPLHF. The CDR3, as DNA: TGTGCTAGTGGTTTGGGACAGGGGAATTCACCCCTCCACTTT. This chain joins TRBV12-5 and TRBJ1-6; 8 bases align to TRBD1. V trimming: 1 base; J trimming: 7 bases; junction bases outside the gene matches: 0. CDR1 and CDR2 from the germline V gene are LGHNT and FRNRAP. The CDR3 has 14 residues.

This rearrangement joins TRBV7-2 to TRBJ1-5; possible D gene TRBD1, 5 bases. The germline CDR1 and CDR2 sequences are SGHTA and FQGNSA. V was shortened by 1 base and J by 3 bases, with 13 bases between the two germline ends. CDR3 size: 16 residues. The CDR3: CASSLGARDSNQPQHF. In DNA form, the CDR3 reads TGTGCCAGCAGCTTAGGAGCACGGGACTCCAATCAGCCCCAGCATTTT.

The chain employs TRBV5-8 and TRBJ1-5, with D possibly matching TRBD1 (5 bases). The CDR3 spans 13 residues. CDR1 SGHTS and CDR2 YDEGEE come from the germline V gene. Trimming removed 4 bases from V and 3 bases from J, with 8 bases in between. For the CDR3, the DNA is TGTGCCAGCAGCCGACAGACCAATCAGCCCCAGCATTTT. It encodes CASSRQTNQPQHF.

This chain joins TRBV18 and TRBJ1-1; possible D gene TRBD1, 6 bases. Looked up from germline, CDR1 is KGHSH and CDR2 is LQKENI. CDR3 length: 15 residues. The V and J ends lost 0 bases and 7 bases respectively, with 15 bases between them. DNA for the CDR3: TGTGCCAGCTCACCACCTGGAACAGGGTCCGGTGAAGCTTTCTTT. Translation gives CASSPPGTGSGEAFF.

The rearrangement joins TRBV6-6 to TRBJ2-5; 8 bases are a match to TRBD1. Germline assignment: CDR1 MNHNY and CDR2 SVGAGI (reference sequence). This CDR3 spans 14 amino acids. V lost 7 bases and J lost 2; bases outside the gene matches: 6. The CDR3 DNA reads as TGTGCCAGCACCAAGGGGGACAGGCAAGAGACCCAGTACTTC. It codes for CASTKGDRQETQYF.